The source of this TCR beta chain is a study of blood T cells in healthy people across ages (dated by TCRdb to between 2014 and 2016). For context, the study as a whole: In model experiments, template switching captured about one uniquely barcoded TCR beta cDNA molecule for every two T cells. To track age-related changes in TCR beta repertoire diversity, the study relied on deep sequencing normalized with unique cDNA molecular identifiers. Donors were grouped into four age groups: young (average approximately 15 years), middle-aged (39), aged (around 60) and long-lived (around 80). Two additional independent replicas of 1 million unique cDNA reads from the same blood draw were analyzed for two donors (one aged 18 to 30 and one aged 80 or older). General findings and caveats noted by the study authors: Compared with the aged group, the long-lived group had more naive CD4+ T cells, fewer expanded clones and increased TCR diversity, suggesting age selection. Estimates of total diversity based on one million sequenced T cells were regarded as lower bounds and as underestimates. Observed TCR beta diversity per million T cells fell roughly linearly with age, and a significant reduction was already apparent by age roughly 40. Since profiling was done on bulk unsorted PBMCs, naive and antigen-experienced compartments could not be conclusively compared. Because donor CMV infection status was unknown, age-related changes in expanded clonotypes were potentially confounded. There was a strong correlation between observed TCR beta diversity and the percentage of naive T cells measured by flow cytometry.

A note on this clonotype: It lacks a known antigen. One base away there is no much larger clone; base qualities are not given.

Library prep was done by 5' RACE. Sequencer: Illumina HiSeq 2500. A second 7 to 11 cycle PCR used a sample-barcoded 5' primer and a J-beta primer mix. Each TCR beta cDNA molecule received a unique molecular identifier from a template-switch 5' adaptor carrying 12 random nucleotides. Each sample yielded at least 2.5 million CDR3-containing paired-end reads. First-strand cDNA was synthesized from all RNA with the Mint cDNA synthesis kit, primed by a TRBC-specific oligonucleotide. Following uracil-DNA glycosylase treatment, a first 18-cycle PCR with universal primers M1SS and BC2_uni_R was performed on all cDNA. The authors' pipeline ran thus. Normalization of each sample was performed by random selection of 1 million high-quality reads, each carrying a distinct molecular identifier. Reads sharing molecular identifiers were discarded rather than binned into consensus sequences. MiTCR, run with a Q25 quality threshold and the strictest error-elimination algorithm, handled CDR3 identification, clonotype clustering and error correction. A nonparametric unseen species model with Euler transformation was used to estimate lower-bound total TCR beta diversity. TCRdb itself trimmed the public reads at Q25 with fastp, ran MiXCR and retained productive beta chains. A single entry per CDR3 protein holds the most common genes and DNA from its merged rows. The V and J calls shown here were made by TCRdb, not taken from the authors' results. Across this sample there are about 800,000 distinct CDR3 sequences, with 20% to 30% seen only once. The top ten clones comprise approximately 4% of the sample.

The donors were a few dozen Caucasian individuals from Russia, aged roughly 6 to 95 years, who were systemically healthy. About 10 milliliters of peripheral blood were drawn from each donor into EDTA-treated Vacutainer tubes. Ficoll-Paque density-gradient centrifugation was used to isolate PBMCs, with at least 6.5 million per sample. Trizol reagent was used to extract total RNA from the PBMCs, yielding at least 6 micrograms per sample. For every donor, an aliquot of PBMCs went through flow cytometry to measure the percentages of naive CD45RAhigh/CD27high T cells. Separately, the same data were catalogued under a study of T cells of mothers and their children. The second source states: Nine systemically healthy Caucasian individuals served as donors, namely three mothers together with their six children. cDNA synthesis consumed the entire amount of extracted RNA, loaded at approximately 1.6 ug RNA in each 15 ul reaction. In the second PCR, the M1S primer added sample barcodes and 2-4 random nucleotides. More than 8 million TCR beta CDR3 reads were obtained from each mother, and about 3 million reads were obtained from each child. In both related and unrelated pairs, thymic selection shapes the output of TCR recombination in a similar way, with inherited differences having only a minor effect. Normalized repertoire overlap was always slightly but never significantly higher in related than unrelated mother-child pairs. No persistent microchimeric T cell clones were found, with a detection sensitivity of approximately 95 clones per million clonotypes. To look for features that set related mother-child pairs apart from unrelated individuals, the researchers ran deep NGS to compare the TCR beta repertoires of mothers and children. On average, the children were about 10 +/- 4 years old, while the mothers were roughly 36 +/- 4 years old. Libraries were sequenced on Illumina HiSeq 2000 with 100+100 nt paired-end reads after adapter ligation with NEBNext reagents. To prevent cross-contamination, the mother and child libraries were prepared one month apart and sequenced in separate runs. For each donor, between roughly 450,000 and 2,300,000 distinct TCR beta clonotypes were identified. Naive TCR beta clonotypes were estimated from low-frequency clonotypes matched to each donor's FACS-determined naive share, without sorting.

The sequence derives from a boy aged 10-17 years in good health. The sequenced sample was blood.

The sequence in DNA is TGTGCCAGCAGGTCTACAGGGGGCGCGGAGACCCAGTACTTC. Its protein product is CASRSTGGAETQYF. The receptor chain draws on TRBV28 and TRBJ2-5; 9 bases in the middle match TRBD1. The germline V gene sets CDR1 to MDHEN and CDR2 to SYDVKM. The CDR3 numbers 14 residues from cysteine through phenylalanine. CDR3 DNA is the only sequence kept; it has 42 bases, read in frame from the first base. The germline V end is reduced by 6 bases and the J end by 5 bases; junction bases left unmatched: 7.